This passage covers 24 T cell receptor beta chains from one sample sequenced in a study of T cells after yellow fever vaccination (dated by TCRdb to between 2017 and 2020). The method behind the library was 5' RACE. TCRdb shows the sequencer as Illumina HiSeq 2500. In TCRdb, the public reads were trimmed at Q25 with fastp and aligned with MiXCR, with productive beta chains retained. CDR3 protein duplicates are merged, each entry listing the most common genes and DNA. The sample contains under 700,000 distinct CDR3 sequences, roughly a sixth of them found a single time. Of the sample, around 15% falls within the top ten clones. Sample treatment or condition, as interpreted from the label and publication: live attenuated yellow fever vaccine strain. The sequences come from PBMCs, collected 4 to 6 days after the first yellow fever vaccination. Receptors originate from a young man who received the YFV17D yellow fever vaccine.

The chain links TRBV7-7 to TRBJ2-7; D gene unclear. The CDR3 runs to 12 residues. The V gene's germline CDR1 is SSHAT and CDR2 FNYEAQ (reference sequence). The CDR3 DNA reads TGTGCTAGCAGCGCAAACACCTACGAGCAGTACGTC. Residues: CASSANTYEQYV.

This clonotype was picked up a small number of times. V is TRBV12-3 or TRBV12-4 and J is TRBJ2-7; possibly TRBD2 for D (6 bases). V was shortened by 2 bases and J by 0 bases, with 8 bases between the two germline ends. This CDR3 comprises 14 residues. CDR3 nucleotide sequence: TGTGCCAGCAGTTTATTGGGGGGCTCCTACGAGCAGTACGTC. The encoded protein is CASSLLGGSYEQYV.

This clonotype was seen a handful of times. This chain uses TRBV20-1 with TRBJ2-3, with D tentatively TRBD1 (6 bases). This CDR3 has 15 amino acids. Germline V gene sequence: CDR1 DFQATT, CDR2 SNEGSKA (reference sequence). The V gene lost 4 bases and the J gene lost 1 base, with 15 bases spanning the gap. This CDR3 is CSATRRQAGTDTQYF. The CDR3 DNA reads TGCAGTGCTACCAGACGACAGGCGGGCACAGATACGCAGTATTTT.

CDR3 region: CASIMDRSGELFF. CDR3 bases: TGTGCCAGCATCATGGACCGCTCCGGGGAGCTGTTTTTT. V and J are TRBV6-2 or TRBV6-3 and TRBJ2-2; D not certain. Trimming cost V 7 bases and J 6 bases, with 12 bases left between them. The CDR3 extends over 13 amino acids. CDR1 is MNHEY and CDR2 is SVGEGT in the germline V gene.

A few counts support this clonotype. The chain's CDR3 is CAWSRDTEAFF. The DNA for the CDR3 is TGTGCCTGGAGCAGGGACACTGAAGCTTTCTTT. The chain joins TRBV30 to TRBJ1-1; D perhaps matches TRBD1 (5 bases). The CDR3 has 11 amino acids. The germline V gene has CDR1 GTSNPN and CDR2 SVGIG (reference sequence). The ends were cut back, 3 bases at V and 3 bases at J, with 5 bases in the middle.

V and J are TRBV7-9 and TRBJ1-4, with 8 bases matching TRBD1. This CDR3 spans 14 amino acids. V dropped 6 bases and J dropped 8; count of bases not matched to a gene: 8. Germline assignment: CDR1 SEHNR and CDR2 FQNEAQ (reference sequence). CDR3 sequence: CASRTGTGREKLFF. In DNA, the CDR3 is TGTGCCAGCAGAACCGGGACAGGACGGGAAAAACTGTTTTTT.

V is TRBV9 and J is TRBJ1-3, with 7 bases lining up with TRBD1. In germline, CDR1 is SGDLS, CDR2 YYNGEE. Trimming removed 2 bases from V and 2 bases from J; junction bases left unmatched: 1. This CDR3 comprises 14 residues. Here the CDR3 reads CASSVTGAGNTIYF. CDR3 bases: TGTGCCAGCAGCGTTACAGGGGCTGGAAACACCATATATTTT.

The rearrangement joins TRBV24-1 to TRBJ2-3, with 7 bases aligning to TRBD2. J gave up 1 base and V 4 bases, and 4 bases lay outside the gene matches. The CDR3 has 15 amino acids. CDR1 and CDR2 from the germline V gene are KGHDR and SFDVKD. The CDR3 DNA is TGTGCCACCAGTGAGGCTGCGGGGGGCACAGATACGCAGTATTTT. It specifies CATSEAAGGTDTQYF.

The rearrangement joins TRBV6-2 or TRBV6-3 to TRBJ2-2; D not certain. Germline CDR1 MNHEY, CDR2 SVGEGT. The CDR3 loop spans 17 amino acids. V was trimmed by 7 bases and J by 5 bases, leaving 23 bases between them. Here the CDR3 DNA reads TGTGCCAGCAAACCTCCCTCGCTGTACACCGAGACCGGGGAGCTGTTTTTT. It encodes CASKPPSLYTETGELFF.

This clonotype was recorded at least ten times. The J gene is TRBJ2-4, the V gene TRBV7-9; D is unclear. Looked up from germline, CDR1 is SEHNR and CDR2 is FQNEAQ (reference sequence). CDR3 size: 13 residues. Trimming took off 2 bases at V and 6 bases at J, with 8 bases between the two ends. The CDR3 sequence: CASSLNGRNIQYF. In DNA form, the CDR3 reads TGTGCCAGCAGCTTAAACGGAAGAAACATTCAGTACTTC.

This clonotype occurred a few times. The V gene is TRBV19, the J gene TRBJ2-1; D remains unclear. CDR1 and CDR2 (germline): LNHDA, SQIVND (reference sequence). The CDR3 loop spans 13 amino acids. V lost 4 bases to trimming and J lost 7 bases, with 11 bases between them. CDR3 loop: CASSTIQKNEQFF. The CDR3 nucleotides read TGTGCCAGTAGTACCATTCAGAAGAATGAGCAGTTCTTC. The full variable domain, rest sourced from reference TRBV19 and TRBJ2-1, is DGGITQSPKYLFRKEGQNVTLSCEQNLNHDAMYWYRQDPGQGLRLIYYSQIVNDFQKGDIAEGYSVSREKKESFPLTVTSAQKNPTAFYLCASSTIQKNEQFFGPGTRLTVL.

This clonotype was picked up a small number of times. The chain recombines TRBV5-6 with TRBJ2-7; TRBD2 agrees at 7 bases. V lost 2 bases, J lost 3 bases, and 2 bases stayed unmatched. The CDR3 totals 13 residues. The germline V gene has CDR1 SGHDT and CDR2 YYEEEE. Written as DNA, the CDR3 is TGTGCCAGCAGCTTTGGCGGGGGCTACGAGCAGTACGTC. Encoded protein: CASSFGGGYEQYV.

This clonotype was picked up a small number of times. The genes are TRBV4-1 and TRBJ2-1; 16 nucleotides agree with TRBD2. CDR1 and CDR2 from the germline V gene are MGHRA and YSYEKL. This CDR3 has 21 residues. Trimming at V came to 4 bases and at J to 9 bases, leaving 21 bases not matched to a gene. In nucleotides, the CDR3 is TGCGCCAGCAGCCGGAAGGTGGGGACTAGCGGGGGGGTTACTAACAAAGGTGAGCAGTTCTTC. As protein: CASSRKVGTSGGVTNKGEQFF.

This clonotype was found a few times. V gene TRBV20-1 combines with J gene TRBJ1-6; TRBD1 aligns across 8 bases. Per the germline V gene, CDR1 is DFQATT and CDR2 is SNEGSKA (reference sequence). The trim removed 2 bases at V and 3 bases at J, leaving 12 bases unmatched. This CDR3 has 18 residues. The CDR3 DNA is TGCAGTGCTAGATACGGGACAGGCCTTAGTCACTATAATTCACCCCTCCACTTT. Translating it yields CSARYGTGLSHYNSPLHF.

The V and J genes are TRBV18 and TRBJ1-2; no definite D call. The V end was cut by 2 bases, the J end by 2 bases, with 6 bases between. Germline CDR1 and CDR2: KGHSH and LQKENI. The CDR3 loop spans 13 amino acids. DNA of the CDR3: TGTGCCAGCTCACCAGAACAGAACTATGGCTACACCTTC. Residues: CASSPEQNYGYTF.

This clonotype was counted a few times. V is TRBV7-9 and J is TRBJ2-7, with D perhaps TRBD2 (5 bases). Looked up from germline, CDR1 is SEHNR and CDR2 is FQNEAQ (reference sequence). This CDR3 is built from 15 residues. V was shortened by 4 bases and J by 4 bases, with 17 bases between the two germline ends. As DNA, the CDR3 is TGTGCCAGCAGCTCCTACCCGGAGGTGGCTTACGAGCAGTACTTC. This gives the protein CASSSYPEVAYEQYF.

This clonotype was recorded a few times. The CDR3 coding sequence is TGTGCCAGCAGCTTAGCCCGGGACAGGGTTCTAGGCACTGAAGCTTTCTTT. Its translation is CASSLARDRVLGTEAFF. The chain recombines TRBV7-2 with TRBJ1-1, with 9 nucleotides matching TRBD1. Germline V CDR1 and CDR2: SGHTA, FQGNSA. This CDR3 is 17 amino acids long. V was clipped by 0 bases and J by 4 bases; unmatched bases: 9.

This chain connects TRBV6-6 to TRBJ1-1; D is unclear. Trimming shortened V by 2 bases and J by 7 bases, and 2 bases separated the two germline ends. CDR1 is MNHNY and CDR2 is SVGAGI in the germline V gene (reference sequence). This CDR3 has 10 residues. CDR3 sequence (DNA): TGTGCCAGCAGTTACCTTGAAGCTTTCTTT. Its translation: CASSYLEAFF.

The J gene is TRBJ2-1, the V gene TRBV7-3; possibly TRBD1 or TRBD2 for D (6 bases each). V was pared by 5 bases and J by 0 bases, with 11 bases between. CDR3 length: 15 residues. CDR1 SGHTA and CDR2 FQGTGA come from the germline V gene. DNA for the CDR3: TGTGCCAGCAGCCAGGAGGGGGGCTCCTACAATGAGCAGTTCTTC. Its translation: CASSQEGGSYNEQFF. Drawing the rest from reference TRBV7-3 and TRBJ2-1, the complete variable domain is GAGVSQTPSNKVTEKGKYVELRCDPISGHTALYWYRQSLGQGPEFLIYFQGTGAADDSGLPNDRFFAVRPEGSVSTLKIQRTERGDSAVYLCASSQEGGSYNEQFFGPGTRLTVL.

This clonotype has only a few counts. This chain uses TRBV18 with TRBJ2-5; either TRBD1 or TRBD2 may supply D (5 bases each). Germline loops: CDR1 KGHSH, CDR2 LQKENI. Trimming removed 0 bases from V and 5 bases from J, with 13 bases in between. This CDR3 comprises 15 residues. As DNA, the CDR3 is TGTGCCAGCTCACCACCGTCTCGGGGCTGGGAGACCCAGTACTTC. As protein: CASSPPSRGWETQYF.

The genes are TRBV20-1 and TRBJ1-1, with D unresolved. This CDR3 contains 14 residues. Germline V gene lookup returns CDR1 DFQATT and CDR2 SNEGSKA (reference sequence). V lost 0 bases, J lost 4 bases, and 12 bases lay in between. The CDR3 DNA reads TGCAGTGCTAGAGAAGCGGGATGGGGCACTGAAGCTTTCTTT. The encoded protein is CSAREAGWGTEAFF.

This clonotype was observed a few times. CDR3 DNA sequence: TGTGCCACCAGCAGAGAAGGGCAGGTTCGGGGCGGGGAGCTGTTTTTT. Protein: CATSREGQVRGGELFF. The V gene is TRBV15, the J gene TRBJ2-2; D possibly corresponds to TRBD2 (5 bases). Germline-derived CDR1 and CDR2 are LNHNV and YYDKDF (reference sequence). This CDR3 spans 16 amino acids. Trimming cost V 0 bases and J 7 bases, with 15 bases left between them.

This clonotype came up a few times. V is TRBV20-1 and J is TRBJ2-6; D possibly corresponds to TRBD1 (5 bases). Between the trimmed V and J ends, which lost 4 bases and 1 base, there was a span of 14 bases. Germline V gene data show CDR1 as DFQATT and CDR2 as SNEGSKA (reference sequence). CDR3 length: 16 amino acids. The CDR3 sequence is CSATGISGSGANVLTF. In DNA form, the CDR3 reads TGCAGTGCTACAGGGATCTCCGGATCTGGGGCCAACGTCCTGACTTTC.

This clonotype showed up many times. This chain connects TRBV4-2 to TRBJ2-7; D unclear. Looked up from germline, CDR1 is LGHNA and CDR2 is YNFKEQ. This CDR3 has 12 amino acids. The V end lost 6 bases, the J end lost 2 bases, and 8 bases lay between the germline ends. CDR3 coding DNA: TGTGCCAGCAGTTACGAAACCTACGAGCAGTACTTC. Translation gives CASSYETYEQYF.